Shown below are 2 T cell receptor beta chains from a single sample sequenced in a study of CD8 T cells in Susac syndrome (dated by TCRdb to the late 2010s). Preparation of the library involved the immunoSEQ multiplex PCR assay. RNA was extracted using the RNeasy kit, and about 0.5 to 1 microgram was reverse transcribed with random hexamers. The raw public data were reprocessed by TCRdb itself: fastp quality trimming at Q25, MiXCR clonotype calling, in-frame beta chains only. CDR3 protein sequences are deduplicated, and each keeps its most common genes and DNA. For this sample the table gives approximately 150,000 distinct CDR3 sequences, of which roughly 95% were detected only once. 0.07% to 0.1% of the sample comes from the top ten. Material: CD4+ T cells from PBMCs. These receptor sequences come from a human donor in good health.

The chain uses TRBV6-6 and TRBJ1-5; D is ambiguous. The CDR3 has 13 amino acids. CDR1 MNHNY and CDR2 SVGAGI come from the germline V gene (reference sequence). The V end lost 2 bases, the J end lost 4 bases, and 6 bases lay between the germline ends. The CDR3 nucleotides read TGTGCCAGCAGTTACGGAGAGAATCAGCCCCAGCATTTT. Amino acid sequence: CASSYGENQPQHF.

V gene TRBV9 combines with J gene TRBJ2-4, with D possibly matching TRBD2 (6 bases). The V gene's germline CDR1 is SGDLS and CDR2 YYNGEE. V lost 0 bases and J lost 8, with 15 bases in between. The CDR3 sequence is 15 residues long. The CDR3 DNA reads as TGTGCCAGCAGCGTAGATAGCGGCGTTAGGGACATTCAGTACTTC. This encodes CASSVDSGVRDIQYF. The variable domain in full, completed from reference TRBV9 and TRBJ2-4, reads DSGVTQTPKHLITATGQRVTLRCSPRSGDLSVYWYQQSLDQGLQFLIQYYNGEERAKGNILERFSAQQFPDLHSELNLSSLELGDSALYFCASSVDSGVRDIQYFGAGTRLSVL.